The sequence of this T cell receptor beta chain was determined in a study of T-cell reconstitution after alpha-beta-depleted transplantation in children. General observations from the study: Surviving recipient T cells and thymic progenitors accounted for the high day-60 TCRbeta diversity observed in some patients. Several hundred expanded graft clones reportedly supplied alpha-beta T cells about two months after transplant.

To note about this clonotype: No antigen is known for it.

Unique molecular identifiers were used to barcode this TCRbeta library. TCRdb used MiXCR to reprocess the PCR reads, holding one entry per CDR3 protein. The data show more than 200,000 distinct CDR3 sequences, 25% seen once. This CDR3 has 15 residues. Germline V gene data show CDR1 as SQVTM and CDR2 as ANQGSEA. The junction had 5 bases not matched to a gene; V was cut back by 4 bases and J by 0 bases. This chain connects TRBV29-1 to TRBJ2-1, with TRBD2 matching over 8 bases. The receptor's source is a girl aged 2 to 9 with Fanconi anemia, due to receive a stem cell transplant. This material consisted of PBMCs, taken before TCRalphabeta/CD19-depleted stem cell transplant. CDR3 bases: TGCAGCGTTGGTCGGCTAGCGGGCTCCTACAATGAGCAGTTCTTC. Its translation: CSVGRLAGSYNEQFF.